The 16 T cell receptor beta chains below all came from one sample that was sequenced in a study of cytomegalovirus exposure and HLA in healthy donors. A multiplex PCR was run with 60 Vbeta primers and 13 Jbeta primers. Sequenced by immunoSEQ multiplex PCR; TCRdb stores in-frame clones only, minus some. The table records just over 150,000 clones, roughly 84% of them present only once. The material sequenced was PBMCs. The source is a man between 18 and 29 years old in good health and CMV-seronegative.

This chain joins TRBV5-6 and TRBJ1-5; D unresolved. The CDR3 is made up of 16 amino acids. V gave up 0 bases and J gave up 2 bases, with 12 bases separating them. CDR1 and CDR2 from the germline V gene are SGHDT and YYEEEE. The CDR3 reads CASSLGAGGGNQPQHF. The CDR3 coding sequence is TGTGCCAGCAGCTTGGGGGCAGGCGGGGGCAATCAGCCCCAGCATTTT.

The CDR3 coding sequence is TGCGCCAGCAGCCAAGGCCTTACAGGAAGGAGGGGTGAGCAGTACTTC. It translates to CASSQGLTGRRGEQYF. The chain links TRBV4-1 to TRBJ2-7; a weak D match, TRBD2 (6 bases). CDR1 is MGHRA and CDR2 is YSYEKL in the germline V gene. V lost 1 base and J lost 7, with 20 bases in between. The CDR3 loop spans 16 amino acids.

This chain links TRBV6-1 with TRBJ2-2, with D unresolved. Germline V gene lookup returns CDR1 MNHNS and CDR2 SASEGT. CDR3 length equals 13 residues. The V end lost 6 bases, the J end lost 9 bases, and 14 bases lay between the germline ends. CDR3 bases: TGTGCCAGCAGACCACAGTCTGCTAGGGAGCTGTTTTTT. Translating it yields CASRPQSARELFF.

The V and J genes are TRBV5-1 and TRBJ1-1; a possible D gene is TRBD1 (6 bases). The V gene lost 4 bases and the J gene lost 5 bases, with 18 bases spanning the gap. CDR1 and CDR2 (germline): SGHRS, YFSETQ. The CDR3 runs to 15 residues. In DNA form, the CDR3 reads TGCGCCAGCAGCAGGGGGATGGAGGGAGGGACTGAAGCTTTCTTT. It is translated as CASSRGMEGGTEAFF.

This clone has just a few counts. The chain couples TRBV27 to TRBJ2-1, with 8 bases identical to TRBD1. Germline values: CDR1 MNHEY, CDR2 SMNVEV (reference sequence). CDR3 length: 16 residues. The V gene end was trimmed by 3 bases and the J gene end by 8 bases; junction bases not matched to a gene: 12. For the CDR3, the DNA is TGTGCCAGCAGTTTTAGGTCTCTCGGACAGGGCTATGAGCAGTTCTTC. Its translation is CASSFRSLGQGYEQFF.

The rearrangement joins TRBV7-3 to TRBJ2-7; D gene uncertain. Germline V gene lookup returns CDR1 SGHTA and CDR2 FQGTGA. V lost 5 bases and J 3 bases, leaving 11 bases between the germline ends. CDR3 length: 13 amino acids. The CDR3 region is CASSQNEVYEQYF. The CDR3, as DNA: TGTGCCAGCAGCCAAAATGAGGTCTACGAGCAGTACTTC.

CDR3 DNA: TGTGCCAGCAGCGTAGCAGTAGCGGGAGCGGCAGATACGCAGTATTTT. Translation gives CASSVAVAGAADTQYF. The V gene is TRBV9, the J gene TRBJ2-3; 9 nucleotides agree with TRBD2. This CDR3 region has 16 residues. Trimming cost V 0 bases and J 4 bases; bases outside gene matches: 6. The V gene's germline CDR1 is SGDLS and CDR2 YYNGEE.

The V gene is TRBV6-5, the J gene TRBJ1-2; 9 nucleotides agree with TRBD1. The CDR3 is made up of 14 amino acids. Germline-derived CDR1 and CDR2 are MNHEY and SVGAGI. Trimming cost V 2 bases and J 4 bases; bases outside gene matches: 2. CDR3 amino acids: CASSYRDRVYGYTF. DNA for the CDR3: TGTGCCAGCAGTTACCGGGACAGGGTCTATGGCTACACCTTC.

The rearrangement joins TRBV9 to TRBJ2-7, with 8 bases fitting TRBD2. CDR1 and CDR2 from the germline V gene are SGDLS and YYNGEE. CDR3 size: 16 residues. V lost 4 bases to trimming and J lost 6 bases; unmatched junction nucleotides: 15. CDR3 sequence reads: CASSPHRSGGLGEQYF. The CDR3 region has the DNA TGTGCCAGCAGCCCCCACCGATCGGGGGGGTTGGGCGAGCAGTACTTC.

The chain carries TRBV7-3 and TRBJ1-1; D call uncertain. In germline, CDR1 is SGHTA, CDR2 FQGTGA. Trimming pared 6 bases from V and 5 bases from J, leaving 19 bases between. CDR3 length: 15 residues. The CDR3 region has the DNA TGTGCCAGCAGTCCAACGGGAGGGCAGAGTACTGAAGCTTTCTTT. Encoded protein: CASSPTGGQSTEAFF.

This clone was observed once. J is TRBJ1-1 and V is TRBV9; D call uncertain. Deletions cut 3 bases from V and 4 bases from J, with 19 bases between. The CDR3 runs 16 residues. From germline, CDR1 is SGDLS and CDR2 YYNGEE. The CDR3 here is CASSGSALRGTTEAFF. The CDR3 DNA reads as TGTGCCAGCAGCGGATCAGCTCTCCGGGGAACCACTGAAGCTTTCTTT.

This chain joins TRBV4-1 and TRBJ1-1; D is possibly TRBD1 (6 bases). The CDR3 spans 13 residues. V dropped 4 bases and J dropped 1 base, with 7 bases sitting between them. The germline CDR1 and CDR2 sequences are MGHRA and YSYEKL. This chain's CDR3 is CASSRTANTEAFF. The DNA for the CDR3 is TGCGCCAGCAGCCGGACAGCGAACACTGAAGCTTTCTTT.

This sequence joins TRBV28 and TRBJ1-5, with 9 bases matching TRBD1. Trimming at V came to 6 bases and at J to 3 bases, leaving 9 bases not matched to a gene. The CDR3 totals 16 residues. Germline CDR1 is MDHEN and CDR2 is SYDVKM. In DNA, the CDR3 is TGTGCCAGCAGCATAAAGGGACAGGGATTCAATCAGCCCCAGCATTTT. It specifies CASSIKGQGFNQPQHF.

The table lists this clone with a few counts. V gene TRBV29-1 combines with J gene TRBJ1-1, with D tentatively TRBD1 (5 bases). Trimming pared 3 bases from V and 3 bases from J, leaving 8 bases between. The germline gives CDR1 SQVTM, CDR2 ANQGSEA. This CDR3 has 12 amino acids. CDR3: CSVDPGDTEAFF. The CDR3 region has the DNA TGCAGCGTTGATCCGGGGGACACTGAAGCTTTCTTT. The whole variable domain, filled in from reference TRBV29-1 and TRBJ1-1, reads SAVISQKPSRDICQRGTSLTIQCQVDSQVTMMFWYRQQPGQSLTLIATANQGSEATYESGFVIDKFPISRPNLTFSTLTVSNMSPEDSSIYLCSVDPGDTEAFFGQGTRLTVV.

This clone appeared a single time. The germline gene is not matched at one end of the junction; a read error may be the cause. CDR3 sequence reads: CASSLAGGAAGELFF. CDR3 DNA: TGTGCTAGCAGCTTGGCAGGGGGCGCTGCCGGGGAGCTGTTTTTT. The gene calls are TRBV7-7 and TRBJ2-2; 8 positions match TRBD1. Looked up from germline, CDR1 is SSHAT and CDR2 is FNYEAQ (reference sequence). There are 15 residues in the CDR3.

The genes are TRBV9 and TRBJ1-2; 7 bases map to TRBD1. The CDR3 runs to 13 residues. CDR1 SGDLS and CDR2 YYNGEE come from the germline V gene. After removal of 3 bases from V and 7 bases from J, the junction contained 6 bases not matched to a gene. CDR3 residues: CASSAGTVSGYTF. For the CDR3, the DNA is TGTGCCAGCAGCGCCGGGACAGTAAGTGGCTACACCTTC.